The clone carrying this T cell receptor (beta chain) was picked up many times. The data originate from a study of spatial heterogeneity in lung cancer. TCRdb used MiXCR to reprocess the 5' RACE reads, holding one entry per CDR3 protein. The table lists approximately 40,000 distinct CDR3 sequences, less than 8.5% of them singletons. Described time point: sample taken at primary tumor resection. This TCR was sampled from a female donor with early-stage non-small cell lung cancer. The source material was PBMCs, sampled at surgery.

CDR3 in amino acids: CASSPHNGQGYNEQFF. The CDR3 nucleotides are TGTGCCAGCAGCCCCCACAACGGACAGGGCTACAATGAGCAGTTCTTC. This chain links TRBV7-3 with TRBJ2-1; 8 bases fit TRBD1. V shed 5 bases, J shed 3 bases, and the junction held 9 bases outside the gene matches. The V gene's germline CDR1 is SGHTA and CDR2 FQGTGA. The CDR3 is 16 amino acids.